The 21 T cell receptor beta chains presented below share a single source sample, sequenced in a study of CD8 T cells in ankylosing spondylitis. Notes on the study in general: Within ankylosing spondylitis blood, a TCR beta motif made up of fewer than ten highly homologous variants appeared to be characteristic.

Using its own MiXCR run on the 5' RACE reads, TCRdb lists one record per CDR3 protein. Of around 490,000 distinct CDR3 sequences listed, over 4% are singletons. Their target antigens are unknown. The specimen sequenced was blood, either unsorted or a sorted T cell fraction (not recorded which). These TCRs come from a male donor with ankylosing spondylitis.

The CDR3 is CASSNGIAYEQYF. As DNA, the CDR3 is TGTGCCAGCAGCAACGGGATCGCCTACGAGCAGTACTTC. The chain carries TRBV7-2 and TRBJ2-7; tentative D call: TRBD2 (5 bases). The CDR3 consists of 13 residues. CDR1 and CDR2 from the germline V gene are SGHTA and FQGNSA. The germline V and J ends were trimmed by 5 bases and 2 bases, with 10 bases remaining between them.

This clonotype was seen repeatedly, ten times or more. The CDR3 DNA is TGTGCCAGCAGCGTAACCGACCAGACAGATAATTCACCCCTCCACTTT. Protein sequence: CASSVTDQTDNSPLHF. The rearrangement joins TRBV9 to TRBJ1-6; a possible D gene is TRBD1 (5 bases). Germline-derived CDR1 and CDR2 are SGDLS and YYNGEE. The length of the CDR3 is 16 residues. Between the trimmed V and J ends, which lost 1 base and 5 bases, there was a span of 13 bases.

This clonotype appeared many times. V gene TRBV10-1 combines with J gene TRBJ2-2; TRBD1 might be the D (6 bases). CDR3 length: 15 amino acids. Germline V gene sequence: CDR1 WNHNN, CDR2 SYGVQD (reference sequence). Trimming took off 5 bases at V and 2 bases at J, with 12 bases between the two ends. CDR3 coding DNA: TGCGCCAGCAGTCATCGGACAGTAAACACCGGGGAGCTGTTTTTT. Amino acid sequence: CASSHRTVNTGELFF.

The sample holds many counts of this clonotype. V and J are TRBV5-1 and TRBJ1-2, with 7 bases aligning to TRBD1. V lost 7 bases, J lost 7 bases, and 19 bases stayed unmatched. CDR1 and CDR2 (germline): SGHRS, YFSETQ. CDR3 length equals 16 residues. Here the CDR3 DNA reads TGCGCCAGCCAACAATCACCCTCTGAGGGGGCGCGTGGCTACACCTTC. Translated, it gives CASQQSPSEGARGYTF.

This clonotype was detected only a few times. The chain combines TRBV9 with TRBJ2-7; 8 nucleotides agree with TRBD1. CDR3 length: 14 amino acids. CDR1 and CDR2 from the germline V gene are SGDLS and YYNGEE. The trim removed 4 bases at V and 2 bases at J, leaving 5 bases unmatched. The CDR3 DNA follows: TGTGCCAGCAGCCCAGGGGGCGGCACCTACGAGCAGTACTTC. It translates to CASSPGGGTYEQYF.

This clonotype was observed many times. The chain combines TRBV29-1 with TRBJ1-1, with TRBD1 matching 7 bases. The ends lost 6 bases at V and 8 bases at J; junction bases unmatched: 9. Per the germline V gene, CDR1 is SQVTM and CDR2 is ANQGSEA. CDR3 size: 12 residues. CDR3 protein: CSVLRLDREAFF. In DNA form, the CDR3 reads TGCAGCGTCCTTCGTTTGGACAGGGAAGCTTTCTTT.

In its sample, this clonotype was seen many times. The chain links TRBV7-2 to TRBJ2-7; D gene unclear. Trimming removed 0 bases from V and 3 bases from J, with 3 bases in between. The CDR3 is 12 amino acids. Germline loops: CDR1 SGHTA, CDR2 FQGNSA. CDR3 DNA: TGTGCCAGCAGCTTAGCAGTCTACGAGCAGTACTTC. Translated, it gives CASSLAVYEQYF.

This clonotype came up many times. V usage is TRBV5-5 and J usage is TRBJ1-1; D is unclear. Trimming removed 2 bases from V and 5 bases from J, with 7 bases in between. CDR1 SGHKS and CDR2 YYEKEE come from the germline V gene (reference sequence). CDR3 length: 12 amino acids. The CDR3 is CASSFIGTEAFF. The CDR3 DNA follows: TGTGCCAGCAGCTTTATAGGAACTGAAGCTTTCTTT.

This clonotype was observed at least ten times. The chain has TRBV29-1 and TRBJ2-2; D might be TRBD2 (6 bases). Trimming stripped 5 bases from V and 3 bases from J, with 10 bases between. CDR3 size: 13 residues. Germline lookup yields CDR1 SQVTM and CDR2 ANQGSEA. The CDR3 protein is CSVRGLYTGELFF. As DNA, the CDR3 is TGCAGCGTTAGGGGACTCTACACCGGGGAGCTGTTTTTT.

Ten or more counts support this clonotype. This chain links TRBV4-3 with TRBJ2-1; 13 nucleotides align to TRBD2. V gave up 5 bases and J gave up 5 bases; unmatched junction bases: 6. Germline values: CDR1 LGHNA, CDR2 YSLEER. This CDR3 has 16 residues. CDR3 sequence (DNA): TGCGCCAGCAGCTCTCCGGGACTAGCGGGGCACAATGAGCAGTTCTTC. It yields the protein CASSSPGLAGHNEQFF.

This clonotype has at least ten counts. This sequence joins TRBV11-2 and TRBJ2-3; D gene uncertain. The CDR3 sequence is 15 residues long. CDR1 SGHAT and CDR2 FQNNGV come from the germline V gene. V was pared by 5 bases and J by 2 bases, with 14 bases between. CDR3: CASSPTTRYTDTQYF. The CDR3 DNA reads TGTGCCAGCAGCCCGACAACGCGATACACAGATACGCAGTATTTT.

This clonotype was picked up many times. This sequence joins TRBV28 and TRBJ1-2; D remains unclear. CDR1 is MDHEN, CDR2 SYDVKM, per germline. CDR3 size: 12 residues. V lost 8 bases, J lost 4 bases, and 11 bases lay in between. The CDR3 is CASVGQFYGYTF. The CDR3 DNA reads TGTGCCAGCGTCGGGCAATTCTATGGCTACACCTTC.

DNA of the CDR3: TGCGCCAGCAGCTTGGAAGGAGGGCATGACATTCAGTACTTC. Amino acids: CASSLEGGHDIQYF. The rearrangement uses TRBV5-1 and TRBJ2-4; a weak D match, TRBD2 (6 bases). Germline values: CDR1 SGHRS, CDR2 YFSETQ. The CDR3 spans 14 residues. Trimming cost V 0 bases and J 8 bases, with 12 bases left between them. The full variable domain, with the rest looked up from reference TRBV5-1 and TRBJ2-4, is KAGVTQTPRYLIKTRGQQVTLSCSPISGHRSVSWYQQTPGQGLQFLFEYFSETQRNKGNFPGRFSGRQFSNSRSEMNVSTLELGDSALYLCASSLEGGHDIQYFGAGTRLSVL.

This clonotype was seen ten or more times. The rearrangement uses TRBV29-1 and TRBJ2-5; 9 bases fit TRBD2. The ends lost 7 bases at V and 4 bases at J; junction bases unmatched: 19. The CDR3 spans 17 residues. The germline gives CDR1 SQVTM, CDR2 ANQGSEA. The CDR3 reads CSARGLRSSGVGETQYF. In DNA form, the CDR3 reads TGCAGCGCCCGAGGGTTAAGATCTAGCGGGGTTGGAGAGACCCAGTACTTC. Together with reference TRBV29-1 and TRBJ2-5, the CDR3 gives the full variable domain: SAVISQKPSRDICQRGTSLTIQCQVDSQVTMMFWYRQQPGQSLTLIATANQGSEATYESGFVIDKFPISRPNLTFSTLTVSNMSPEDSSIYLCSARGLRSSGVGETQYFGPGTRLLVL.

This clonotype appeared many times. This chain links TRBV11-2 with TRBJ2-5; D possibly corresponds to TRBD1 (6 bases). The germline V gene encodes CDR1 SGHAT and CDR2 FQNNGV. The V and J ends lost 0 bases and 7 bases respectively, with 15 bases between them. This CDR3 has 15 residues. The CDR3 is CASSLDLGDTLTQYF. The CDR3, as DNA: TGTGCCAGCAGCTTAGATCTTGGGGACACCTTGACCCAGTACTTC.

This clonotype occurred many times. The genes are TRBV6-2 or TRBV6-3 and TRBJ2-7; D not certain. V lost 2 bases to trimming and J lost 4 bases, with 12 bases between them. Germline V gives CDR1 MNHEY, CDR2 SVGEGT. This CDR3 comprises 14 residues. The CDR3 sequence: CASSYLGAAYEQYF. CDR3 coding DNA: TGTGCCAGCAGTTACCTCGGCGCTGCTTACGAGCAGTACTTC.

This clonotype has ten or more counts. The chain is built from TRBV6-2 or TRBV6-3 and TRBJ2-4; perhaps TRBD2 as D (6 bases). Germline V CDR1 and CDR2: MNHEY, SVGEGT. V lost 2 bases and J lost 1, with 9 bases in between. This CDR3 has 15 amino acids. Written as DNA, the CDR3 is TGTGCCAGCAGTTACACCGCGGGGGCCAAAAACATTCAGTACTTC. It translates to CASSYTAGAKNIQYF.

This clonotype was seen ten or more times. V gene TRBV20-1 combines with J gene TRBJ2-1; D is undetermined. This CDR3 contains 11 residues. From germline, CDR1 is DFQATT and CDR2 SNEGSKA (reference sequence). The germline V and J ends were trimmed by 3 bases and 5 bases, with 5 bases remaining between them. The CDR3 sequence: CSASLHNEQFF. The CDR3 DNA reads as TGCAGTGCTAGCCTCCACAATGAGCAGTTCTTC.

This clonotype was seen a handful of times. The rearrangement joins TRBV11-3 to TRBJ2-1; 9 nucleotides match TRBD2. This CDR3 is built from 15 residues. Germline CDR1 reads SGHNT; CDR2 reads YENEEA. The J segment lost 9 bases and the V segment lost 1 base, leaving 7 bases of the junction unmatched. Here the CDR3 reads CASSLASSGNSEQFF. CDR3 nucleotides: TGTGCCAGCAGCTTAGCTTCTAGCGGGAACTCTGAGCAGTTCTTC.

This clonotype was detected ten times or more. The chain couples TRBV21-1 to TRBJ1-1; TRBD1, as called in the table, went unchecked against the DNA. TRBV21-1 is a pseudogene segment. The CDR3 loop spans 18 amino acids. The CDR3 DNA follows: TGTGCCAGCACCGCTTCTAGGGACAGGGAAGAGGATAACACTGAAGCTTTCTTT. Translating it yields CASTASRDREEDNTEAFF.

The chain uses TRBV27 and TRBJ2-1; TRBD2 matches 12 bases. CDR1 and CDR2 from the germline V gene are MNHEY and SMNVEV (reference sequence). With 2 bases clipped from V and 8 bases from J, the junction kept 7 bases outside the gene matches. The CDR3 is 16 amino acids. In DNA form, the CDR3 reads TGTGCCAGCAGTTTAGTTTGGACTAGCGGGACACATGAGCAGTTCTTC. Translating it yields CASSLVWTSGTHEQFF.